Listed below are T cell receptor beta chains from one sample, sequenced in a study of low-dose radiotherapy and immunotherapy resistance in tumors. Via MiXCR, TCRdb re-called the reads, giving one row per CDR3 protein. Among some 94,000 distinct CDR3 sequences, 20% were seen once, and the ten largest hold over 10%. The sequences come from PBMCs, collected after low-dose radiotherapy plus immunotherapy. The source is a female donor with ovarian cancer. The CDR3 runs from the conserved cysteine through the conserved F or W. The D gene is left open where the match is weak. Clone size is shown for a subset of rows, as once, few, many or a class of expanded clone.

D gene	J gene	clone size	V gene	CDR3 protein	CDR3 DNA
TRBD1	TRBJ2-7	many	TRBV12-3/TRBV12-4	CASRDRGPDEQYF	TGTGCCAGCCGGGACAGGGGGCCCGACGAGCAGTACTTC
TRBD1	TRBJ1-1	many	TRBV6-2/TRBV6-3	CASSYFRTGGGTEAFF	TGTGCCAGCAGTTACTTCCGGACAGGGGGAGGTACTGAAGCTTTCTTT
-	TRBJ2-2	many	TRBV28	CASSLPSGELFF	TGTGCCAGCAGCCTCCCCTCCGGGGAGCTGTTTTTT
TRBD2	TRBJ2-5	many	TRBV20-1	CSAIGTSMETQYF	TGCAGTGCCATCGGGACTAGTATGGAGACCCAGTACTTC
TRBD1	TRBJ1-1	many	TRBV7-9	CASSLVWDRGPEAFF	TGTGCCAGCAGCTTAGTATGGGACAGGGGGCCTGAAGCTTTCTTT
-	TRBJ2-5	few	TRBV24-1	CATSSGGREQETQYF	TGTGCCACCAGTTCGGGTGGCCGGGAACAAGAGACCCAGTACTTC
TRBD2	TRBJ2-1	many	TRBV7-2	CASSQSLAGVHKEQFF	TGTGCCAGCAGCCAGTCGCTAGCGGGAGTACACAAGGAGCAGTTCTTC
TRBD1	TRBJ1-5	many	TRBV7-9	CASSPGQGGNQPQHF	TGTGCCAGCAGCCCCGGACAGGGAGGCAATCAGCCCCAGCATTTT
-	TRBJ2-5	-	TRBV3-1	CASSRVRETQYF	TGTGCCAGCAGCCGAGTAAGAGAGACCCAGTACTTC
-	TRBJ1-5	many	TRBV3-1	CASSLDSTNQPQHF	TGTGCCAGCAGCTTGGACAGTACCAATCAGCCCCAGCATTTT
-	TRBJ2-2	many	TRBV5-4	CASSLSGPSHTGELFF	TGTGCCAGCAGCTTGTCCGGGCCCTCGCACACCGGGGAGCTGTTTTTT
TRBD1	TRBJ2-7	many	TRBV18	CASSMDRNYEQYF	TGTGCCAGCTCAATGGACAGGAACTACGAGCAGTACTTC
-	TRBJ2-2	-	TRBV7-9	CASSSPNANTGELFFF	-
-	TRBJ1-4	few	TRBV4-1	CASSQYRGGFDEKLFF	TGCGCCAGCAGCCAGTATCGGGGGGGGTTTGATGAAAAACTGTTTTTT
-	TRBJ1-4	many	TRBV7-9	CASSLAQGILEKLFF	TGTGCCAGCAGCTTAGCCCAGGGGATTCTGGAAAAACTGTTTTTT
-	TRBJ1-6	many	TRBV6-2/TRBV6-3	CASALDRNSPLHF	TGTGCCAGTGCCTTAGACAGGAATTCACCCCTCCACTTT
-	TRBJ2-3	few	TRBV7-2	CASSLGWTDTQYF	TGTGCCAGCAGCTTGGGGTGGACAGATACGCAGTATTTT
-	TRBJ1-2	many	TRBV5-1	CASSHDGRNYGYTF	TGCGCCAGCAGCCATGATGGACGGAACTATGGCTACACCTTC
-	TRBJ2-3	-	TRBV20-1	CSAKDRLRTDTQYF	TGCAGTGCTAAAGACAGACTCCGCACAGATACGCAGTATTTT
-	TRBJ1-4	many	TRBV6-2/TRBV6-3	CASSLGQYDEKLFF	TGTGCCAGCAGTCTAGGACAGTACGATGAAAAACTGTTTTTT
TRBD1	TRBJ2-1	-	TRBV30	CAWTRMDRDNYNEQFF	TGTGCCTGGACCCGGATGGACAGGGATAATTACAATGAGCAGTTCTTC
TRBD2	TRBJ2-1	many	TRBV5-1	CASSIGLAGGGPDHNEQFF	TGCGCCAGCAGCATTGGACTAGCGGGAGGGGGGCCCGACCACAATGAGCAGTTCTTC
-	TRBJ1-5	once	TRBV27	CASSLDALQPQQF	TGTGCCAGCAGTTTAGACGCCCTTCAGCCCCAGCAGTTT
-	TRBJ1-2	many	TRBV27	CASRPLGTYGYTF	TGTGCCAGCAGACCTCTAGGGACCTATGGCTACACCTTC
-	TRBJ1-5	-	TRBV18	CASSPQAGNNQPQHF	TGTGCCAGCTCACCTCAGGCAGGGAACAATCAGCCCCAGCATTTT
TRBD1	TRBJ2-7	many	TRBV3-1	CASSIEDRFYEQYF	TGTGCCAGCAGCATCGAGGACAGGTTCTACGAGCAGTACTTC
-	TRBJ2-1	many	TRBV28	CASYRRNFNEQFF	TGTGCCAGTTACAGGAGAAACTTCAATGAGCAGTTCTTC
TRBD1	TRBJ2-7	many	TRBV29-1	CSVTTGGSYEQYF	TGCAGCGTCACCACAGGGGGCTCCTACGAGCAGTACTTC
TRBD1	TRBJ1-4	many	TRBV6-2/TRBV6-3	CASSYSPGQTLKLFF	TGTGCCAGCAGTTACTCTCCGGGACAGACTTTAAAACTGTTTTTT
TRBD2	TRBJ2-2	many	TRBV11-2	CASSPTDRGDTGELFF	TGTGCCAGCAGCCCTACGGACCGGGGGGACACCGGGGAGCTGTTTTTT
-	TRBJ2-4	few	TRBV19	CASSNPDLAKNIQYF	TGTGCCAGTAGCAACCCCGACCTAGCCAAAAACATTCAGTACTTC
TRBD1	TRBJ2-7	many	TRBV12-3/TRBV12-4	CASRWTGAPYEQYF	TGTGCCAGCAGATGGACAGGAGCCCCCTACGAGCAGTACTTC
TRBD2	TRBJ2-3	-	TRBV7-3	CASSPIASGGALSTDTQYF	TGTGCCAGCAGTCCTATAGCCAGCGGGGGGGCATTGAGCACAGATACGCAGTATTTT
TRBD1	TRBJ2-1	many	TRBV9	CASSVATRGQRTYNEQFF	TGTGCCAGCAGCGTAGCTACGAGGGGACAGAGGACCTACAATGAGCAGTTCTTC
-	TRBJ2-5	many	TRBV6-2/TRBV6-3	CASSAREGWETQYF	TGTGCCAGCAGTGCCCGAGAGGGGTGGGAGACCCAGTACTTC
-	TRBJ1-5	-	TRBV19	CASTPDPVGNQPQHF	TGTGCCAGTACCCCAGACCCCGTAGGCAATCAGCCCCAGCATTTT
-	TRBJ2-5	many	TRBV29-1	CSVARAYQETQYF	TGCAGCGTCGCAAGGGCCTACCAAGAGACCCAGTACTTC
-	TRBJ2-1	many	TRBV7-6	CASSPTASNEQFF	TGTGCCAGCAGCCCAACAGCGTCTAATGAGCAGTTCTTC
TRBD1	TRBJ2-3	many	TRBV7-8	CASSLLPTGDRHTQYF	TGTGCCAGCAGCTTACTCCCGACAGGGGATAGACATACGCAGTATTTT
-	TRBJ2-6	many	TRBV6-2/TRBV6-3	CASSYSSKRGASGANVLTF	TGTGCCAGCAGTTACTCGAGTAAACGGGGGGCCTCTGGGGCCAACGTCCTGACTTTC
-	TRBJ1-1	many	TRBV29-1	CSVGRRNTEAFF	TGCAGCGTGGGACGGAGGAACACTGAAGCTTTCTTT
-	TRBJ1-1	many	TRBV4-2	CASSQVPGYTEAFF	TGTGCCAGCAGCCAAGTCCCAGGATACACTGAAGCTTTCTTT
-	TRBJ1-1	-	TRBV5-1	CASSLGYTGTEAFF	TGCGCCAGCAGCTTGGGATATACAGGTACTGAAGCTTTCTTT
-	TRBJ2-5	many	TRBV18	CASSPMNQETQYF	TGTGCCAGCTCACCAATGAACCAAGAGACCCAGTACTTC
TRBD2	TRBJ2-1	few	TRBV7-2	CASSLSGGAVNEQFF	TGTGCCAGCAGCTTGTCCGGGGGGGCTGTTAATGAGCAGTTCTTC
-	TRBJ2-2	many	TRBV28	CASSFGTGELFF	TGTGCCAGCAGTTTTGGCACCGGGGAGCTGTTTTTT
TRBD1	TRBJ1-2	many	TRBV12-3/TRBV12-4	CASRHNRVKKGQGNYGYTF	TGTGCCAGCAGACACAACCGCGTAAAAAAGGGACAGGGAAACTATGGCTACACCTTC
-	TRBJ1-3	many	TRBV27	CASSLGGGQTSGNTIYF	TGTGCCAGCAGTTTAGGGGGTGGACAGACCTCTGGAAACACCATATATTTT
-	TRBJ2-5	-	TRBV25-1	CASSDRGRLQETQYF	TGTGCCAGCAGTGATAGGGGGAGACTCCAAGAGACCCAGTACTTC
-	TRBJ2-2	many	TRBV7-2	CASSLSWRTGELFF	TGTGCCAGCAGCTTAAGCTGGCGCACCGGGGAGCTGTTTTTT
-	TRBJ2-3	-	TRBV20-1	CSARDGGGLSGDTQYF	TGCAGTGCTAGAGATGGCGGAGGGCTGTCGGGAGATACGCAGTATTTT
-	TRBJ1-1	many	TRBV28	CASSLRIPNTEAFF	TGTGCCAGCAGTTTAAGGATACCGAACACTGAAGCTTTCTTT
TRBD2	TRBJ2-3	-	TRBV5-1	CASSPFATSGIDTQYF	TGCGCCAGCAGCCCCTTTGCCACTAGCGGGATAGATACGCAGTATTTT
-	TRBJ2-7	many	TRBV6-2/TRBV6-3	CACGDSYEQYF	TGTGCCTGCGGGGACAGCTACGAGCAGTACTTC
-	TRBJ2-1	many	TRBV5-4	CASSLGGLGGNEQFF	TGTGCCAGCAGCTTGGGAGGGCTTGGGGGGAATGAGCAGTTCTTC